This T cell receptor (beta chain) was obtained from a study of blood T cell repertoires in COVID-19 (dated by TCRdb to 2018 to 2021). About the study as a whole: Collaborator samples came from the United States, Italy and Spain and covered acute and convalescent phases of COVID-19. Where available, HLA class I and class II types were obtained from metadata supplied by the sample provider rather than from assay-based typing. Sample metadata almost always included a de-identified subject ID, COVID-19 status, age in years and sex. Samples came from the ongoing ImmuneRACE study (first 160 participants) plus 1,254 subjects from 6 global collaborators. The repertoires were made available in a free public database intended to serve as a resource for research on the immune response to SARS-CoV-2. The prospective study material was composed of cDNA or gDNA derived from T cells, B-cell-depleted T cells, or PBMCs. Deeply sampled blood TCRbeta repertoires from subjects exposed to, actively infected with, or recovered from COVID-19 were included in the dataset. Here is what the overall study found, with its caveats: The quantity of clinical and demographic metadata differed by source and by participant and was supplied without curation.

TCRbeta CDR3 regions were amplified from genomic DNA by means of the immunoSEQ Assay, a bias-controlled multiplex PCR. As for the authors' bioinformatics: The number of nucleated cells in each sample was estimated from the amplification of reference gene primers within the assay. To quantify the absolute abundance of each unique TCRbeta CDR3 rearrangement, sequence reads were collapsed and filtered. For each sample, productive Simpson clonality was calculated by taking the square root of Simpson's diversity index across productive rearrangements. The table comes from immuneACCESS by way of TCRdb, which keeps in-frame sequences with V and J called. Part of the clones is missing from these tables; in studies checked, under half for an unresolved V gene and the rest for unknown reasons. V and J calls and clone size are given by that table; D and trimming were obtained from the DNA. The sample table contains 250,000 or so clones; only one count was recorded for around 89% of them. The ten top clones hold 2.1% of the sample.

From cysteine to phenylalanine, the CDR3 is 16 amino acids long. Only the CDR3 DNA is retained, 48 bases long and in frame from the first base. Taken from the germline V gene (reference sequence), the CDR1 and CDR2 loops are LGHDT and YNNKEL. Trimming takes 4 bases off V and 3 bases off J; junction bases not matched to a gene: 11. With respect to this clone: There is no known antigen for this receptor. No base-level quality is on record; no much larger clone is a single base apart.

One collaborating source in Seattle enrolled patients while the patients were actively infected and followed the patients over time throughout the course of disease. Whole blood was collected in K2EDTA tubes by collaborating institutions according to the institutions' own protocols. For TCRbeta analysis, collaborator samples were shipped as frozen whole blood, as isolated PBMCs, or as DNA extracted from either sample type. The source is a woman aged 55-69 years with COVID-19, enrolled during active disease. The specimen sequenced was peripheral blood. The chain is assembled from TRBV3-1 (or the pseudogene TRBV3-2) and TRBJ1-2; the central 7 bases match TRBD1. The CDR3 region: CASSPRKSRGDYGYTF. The sequenced DNA: TGTGCCAGCAGCCCGAGAAAGAGCAGGGGGGACTATGGCTACACCTTC.